The 6 T cell receptor beta chains listed next were all sequenced from one sample in a study of PD-1 blockade in classical Hodgkin lymphoma (dated by TCRdb to about 2020). The sample's time point label, in plain terms: cycle 4 day 1 (C4D1), after less than seven weeks of nivolumab. All trial patients had relapsed after autologous stem cell transplantation, with cohorts A, B and C differing in prior brentuximab vedotin exposure. Receptor libraries were prepared by the immunoSEQ multiplex PCR assay. TCRdb provides this immuneACCESS table in a form limited to in-frame rearrangements. Some clones are lacking; in checked studies, under half of them reflect an unresolved V gene, and why the rest are absent is not known. The sample includes around 65,000 clones, with 87% observed a single time. The top ten constitute roughly 8.7% of the sample. The input for sequencing was peripheral blood mononuclear cells (PBMCs), taken before the fourth cycle of nivolumab. The origin of the receptors is a human donor with classical Hodgkin lymphoma.

The V call is TRBV28, the J call TRBJ2-2; D possibly corresponds to TRBD1 (5 bases). This CDR3 spans 15 amino acids. V gave up 7 bases and J gave up 0 bases, with 12 bases separating them. Germline CDR1 and CDR2: MDHEN and SYDVKM. CDR3 protein: CASNPDSPNTGELFF. CDR3 in DNA: TGTGCCAGCAACCCCGACAGCCCGAACACCGGGGAGCTGTTTTTT. Filled out from reference TRBV28 and TRBJ2-2, the complete variable domain reads DVKVTQSSRYLVKRTGEKVFLECVQDMDHENMFWYRQDPGLGLRLIYFSYDVKMKEKGDIPEGYSVSREKKERFSLILESASTNQTSMYLCASNPDSPNTGELFFGEGSRLTVL.

The rearrangement links TRBV5-1 to TRBJ2-2, with 9 positions matching TRBD2. CDR3 size: 16 residues. Germline CDR1 is SGHRS and CDR2 is YFSETQ. Trimming cost V 0 bases and J 5 bases; bases outside gene matches: 5. The CDR3 DNA reads TGCGCCAGCAGCTTGGAAGCGGGGGGTCGTACCGGGGAGCTGTTTTTT. Translated: CASSLEAGGRTGELFF.

This chain links TRBV7-9 with TRBJ1-1; D is undetermined. The germline gives CDR1 SEHNR, CDR2 FQNEAQ (reference sequence). The ends were cut back, 8 bases at V and 4 bases at J, with 11 bases in the middle. This CDR3 contains 12 residues. This chain's CDR3 is CASWRKGTEAFF. The CDR3 coding sequence is TGTGCCAGCTGGAGGAAAGGCACTGAAGCTTTCTTT.

The V call is TRBV7-8, the J call TRBJ1-1; 8 bases agree with TRBD1. The CDR3 has 14 residues. J was trimmed by 0 bases and V by 5 bases; bases with no gene match: 2. The germline gives CDR1 SGHVS, CDR2 FQNEAQ. CDR3 DNA sequence: TGTGCCAGCAGCGCGACAGGGGTGAACACTGAAGCTTTCTTT. Protein: CASSATGVNTEAFF.

In DNA form, the CDR3 reads TGTGCCAGCTCACAAGGGGCTACTAATGAAAAACTGTTTTTT. Protein: CASSQGATNEKLFF. The genes are TRBV18 and TRBJ1-4, with D tentatively TRBD1 (5 bases). V was clipped by 4 bases and J by 2 bases, with 8 bases between them. Germline V gene lookup returns CDR1 KGHSH and CDR2 LQKENI. The CDR3 totals 14 residues.

V gene TRBV28 combines with J gene TRBJ2-3; 12 bases are a match to TRBD2. The germline gives CDR1 MDHEN, CDR2 SYDVKM. With V trimmed by 3 bases and J by 0 bases, 7 bases remained unmatched. The CDR3 has 18 amino acids. CDR3 in DNA: TGTGCCAGCAGTTTGGTCCTAGCGGGGGGGCTGAGCACAGATACGCAGTATTTT. Protein sequence: CASSLVLAGGLSTDTQYF.